This T cell receptor beta chain was identified during a study of beta chain features in type 1 diabetes. In the study overall: What patients shared with healthy donors was a similar profile of age, gender and cell yields. Sorted cells examined across all samples numbered around 100 million.

cDNA synthesis used the whole RNA isolate, giving expressed TCRB sequences. Measured with immunoSEQ multiplex PCR; TCRdb has only the in-frame clones, and not every one. The sample records roughly 300,000 clones, around 9.3% being singletons. The CDR3 is made up of 13 amino acids. CDR1 is SGHDT, CDR2 YYEEEE, per germline. Trimming took 1 base from V and 5 from J, leaving 9 bases between them. Whole-study results and caveats: Type 1 diabetes patients had TCRB CDR3s that were shorter (moderately but significantly so) in all four CD4+ subsets. TCRB repertoires of naive, central memory and Treg cells appeared more similar among patients than among healthy donors.

Concerning this clone: Its antigen is not known.

The material sequenced was central memory CD4+ T cells from blood. The TCR originated in a man aged 30 to 39 with type 1 diabetes. V is TRBV5-6 and J is TRBJ2-5, with D hard to call. This CDR3 is CASSLQIGETQYF. Written as DNA, the CDR3 is TGTGCCAGCAGCTTGCAAATCGGGGAGACCCAGTACTTC.